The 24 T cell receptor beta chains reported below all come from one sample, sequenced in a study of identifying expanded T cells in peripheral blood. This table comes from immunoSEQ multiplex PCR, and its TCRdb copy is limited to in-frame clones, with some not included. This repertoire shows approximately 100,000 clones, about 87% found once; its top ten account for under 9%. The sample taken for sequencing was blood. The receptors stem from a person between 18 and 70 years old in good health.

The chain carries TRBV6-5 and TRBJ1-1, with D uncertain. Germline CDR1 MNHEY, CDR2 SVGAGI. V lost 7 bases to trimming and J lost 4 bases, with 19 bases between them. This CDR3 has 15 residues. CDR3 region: CASTLRAVYGTEAFF. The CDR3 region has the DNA TGTGCCAGCACCTTACGGGCTGTTTATGGCACTGAAGCTTTCTTT.

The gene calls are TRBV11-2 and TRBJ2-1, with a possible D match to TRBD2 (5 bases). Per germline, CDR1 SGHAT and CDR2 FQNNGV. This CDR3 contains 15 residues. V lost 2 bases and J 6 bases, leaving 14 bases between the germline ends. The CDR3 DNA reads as TGTGCCAGCAGCTTAATCAGCGGCTTACTCAATGAGCAGTTCTTC. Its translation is CASSLISGLLNEQFF.

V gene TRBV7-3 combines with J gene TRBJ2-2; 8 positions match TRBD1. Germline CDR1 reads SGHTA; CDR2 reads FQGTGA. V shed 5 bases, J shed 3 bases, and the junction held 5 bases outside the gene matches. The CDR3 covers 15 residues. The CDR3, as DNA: TGTGCCAGCAGCATGGACAGGGTGGACACCGGGGAGCTGTTTTTT. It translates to CASSMDRVDTGELFF.

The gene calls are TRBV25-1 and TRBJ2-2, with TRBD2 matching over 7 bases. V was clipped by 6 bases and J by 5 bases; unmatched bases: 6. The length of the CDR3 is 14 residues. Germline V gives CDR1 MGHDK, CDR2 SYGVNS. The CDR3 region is CASSLGGGTGELFF. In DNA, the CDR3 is TGTGCCAGCAGCCTTGGGGGGGGAACCGGGGAGCTGTTTTTT. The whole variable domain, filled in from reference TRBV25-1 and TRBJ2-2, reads EADIYQTPRYLVIGTGKKITLECSQTMGHDKMYWYQQDPGMELHLIHYSYGVNSTEKGDLSSESTVSRIRTEHFPLTLESARPSHTSQYLCASSLGGGTGELFFGEGSRLTVL.

CDR3 sequence (DNA): TGTGCCAGCATCCAAAGGACCTCCACCGGGGAGCTGTTTTTT. Residues: CASIQRTSTGELFF. This chain joins TRBV6-6 and TRBJ2-2; D not resolved. The CDR3 contains 14 residues. Per the germline V gene, CDR1 is MNHNY and CDR2 is SVGAGI (reference sequence). Trimming removed 7 bases at V and 4 bases at J, with 13 bases between.

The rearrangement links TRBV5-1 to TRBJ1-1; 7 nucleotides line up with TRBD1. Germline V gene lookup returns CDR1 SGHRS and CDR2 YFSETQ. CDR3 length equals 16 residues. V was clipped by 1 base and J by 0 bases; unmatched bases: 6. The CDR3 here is CASSLYGTEMNTEAFF. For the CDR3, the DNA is TGCGCCAGCAGCTTGTATGGGACAGAAATGAACACTGAAGCTTTCTTT.

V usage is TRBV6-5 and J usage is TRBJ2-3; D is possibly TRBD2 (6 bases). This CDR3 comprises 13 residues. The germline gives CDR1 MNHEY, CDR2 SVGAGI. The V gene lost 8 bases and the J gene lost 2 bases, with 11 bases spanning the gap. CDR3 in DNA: TGTGCCAGCCGGCGGGATAACACAGATACGCAGTATTTT. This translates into CASRRDNTDTQYF.

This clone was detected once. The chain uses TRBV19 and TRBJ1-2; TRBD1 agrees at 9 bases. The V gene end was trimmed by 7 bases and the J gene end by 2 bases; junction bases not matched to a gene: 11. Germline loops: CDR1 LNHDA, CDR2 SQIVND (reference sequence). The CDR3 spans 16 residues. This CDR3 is CASTGTGHLLNYGYTF. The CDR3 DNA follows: TGTGCCAGTACTGGGACAGGGCATCTCCTGAACTATGGCTACACCTTC.

The CDR3 region has the DNA TGTGCCAGCAGGGGACAGGGGGGCTCCTACGAGCAGTACTTC. Its translation: CASRGQGGSYEQYF. This sequence joins TRBV6-6 and TRBJ2-7, with 11 positions matching TRBD1. The CDR3 length is 14 residues. Germline V gene lookup returns CDR1 MNHNY and CDR2 SVGAGI (reference sequence). Germline trimming cut 6 bases from V and 0 bases from J; bases unmatched to any gene: 1.

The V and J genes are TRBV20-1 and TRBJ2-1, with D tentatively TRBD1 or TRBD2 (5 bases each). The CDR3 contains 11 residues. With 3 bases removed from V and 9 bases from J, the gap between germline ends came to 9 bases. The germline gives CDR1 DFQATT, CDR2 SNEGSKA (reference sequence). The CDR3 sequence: CSASGDVEQFF. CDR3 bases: TGCAGTGCTAGCGGGGACGTTGAGCAGTTCTTC.

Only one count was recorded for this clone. CDR3 nucleotide sequence: TGCAGTGCTGGGGGGACTAACGAGCAGTACTTC. Translating gives CSAGGTNEQYF. V is TRBV20-1 and J is TRBJ2-7, with 7 bases aligning to TRBD2. The V gene end was trimmed by 5 bases and the J gene end by 5 bases; junction bases not matched to a gene: 3. Germline CDR1 and CDR2: DFQATT and SNEGSKA (reference sequence). CDR3 length equals 11 residues.

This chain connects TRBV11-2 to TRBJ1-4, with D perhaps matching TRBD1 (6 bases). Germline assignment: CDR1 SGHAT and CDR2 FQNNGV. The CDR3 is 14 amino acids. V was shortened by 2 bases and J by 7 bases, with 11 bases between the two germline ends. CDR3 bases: TGTGCCAGCAGCTTAACGGGGGCGAGTGAAAAACTGTTTTTT. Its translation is CASSLTGASEKLFF.

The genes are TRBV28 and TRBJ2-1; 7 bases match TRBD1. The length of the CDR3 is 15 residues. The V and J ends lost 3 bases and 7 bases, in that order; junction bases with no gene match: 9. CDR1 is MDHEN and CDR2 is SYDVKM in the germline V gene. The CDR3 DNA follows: TGTGCCAGCAGTTTCGCGACAGGGAATCAGAATGAGCAGTTCTTC. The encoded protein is CASSFATGNQNEQFF.

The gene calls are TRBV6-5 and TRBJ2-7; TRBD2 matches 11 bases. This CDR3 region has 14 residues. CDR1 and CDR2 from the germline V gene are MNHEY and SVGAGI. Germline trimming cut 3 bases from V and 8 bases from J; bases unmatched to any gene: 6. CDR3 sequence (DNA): TGTGCCAGCAGTTATACTAGCGGGGGTCGGAAGCAGTACTTC. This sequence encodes CASSYTSGGRKQYF.

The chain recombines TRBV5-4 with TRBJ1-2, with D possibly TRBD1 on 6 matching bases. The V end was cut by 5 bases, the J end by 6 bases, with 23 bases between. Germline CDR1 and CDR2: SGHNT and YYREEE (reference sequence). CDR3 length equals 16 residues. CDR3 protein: CASSTRGDGGAHGYTF. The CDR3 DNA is TGTGCCAGCAGTACTAGGGGGGACGGGGGCGCGCATGGCTACACCTTC.

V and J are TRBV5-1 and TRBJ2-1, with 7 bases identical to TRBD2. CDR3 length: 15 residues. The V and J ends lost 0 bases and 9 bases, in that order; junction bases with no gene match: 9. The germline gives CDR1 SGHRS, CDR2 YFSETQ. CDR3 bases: TGCGCCAGCAGCTTGGCTGGGGGGGGTTCAGGTGAGCAGTTCTTC. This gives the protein CASSLAGGGSGEQFF.

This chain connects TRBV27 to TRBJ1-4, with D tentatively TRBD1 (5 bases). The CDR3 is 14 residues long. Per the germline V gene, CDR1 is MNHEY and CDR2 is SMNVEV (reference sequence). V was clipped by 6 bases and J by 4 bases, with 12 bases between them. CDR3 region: CASRGAEFNEKLFF. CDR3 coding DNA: TGTGCCAGCAGAGGGGCGGAGTTTAATGAAAAACTGTTTTTT.

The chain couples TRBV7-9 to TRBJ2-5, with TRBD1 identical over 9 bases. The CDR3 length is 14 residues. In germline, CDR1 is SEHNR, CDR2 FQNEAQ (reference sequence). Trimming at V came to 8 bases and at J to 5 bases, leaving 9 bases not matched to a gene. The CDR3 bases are TGTGCCAGCGGATTACAGGGGGCCGGGGAGACCCAGTACTTC. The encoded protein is CASGLQGAGETQYF. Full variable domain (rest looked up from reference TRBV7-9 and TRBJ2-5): DTGVSQNPRHKITKRGQNVTFRCDPISEHNRLYWYRQTLGQGPEFLTYFQNEAQLEKSRLLSDRFSAERPKGSFSTLEIQRTEQGDSAMYLCASGLQGAGETQYFGPGTRLLVL.

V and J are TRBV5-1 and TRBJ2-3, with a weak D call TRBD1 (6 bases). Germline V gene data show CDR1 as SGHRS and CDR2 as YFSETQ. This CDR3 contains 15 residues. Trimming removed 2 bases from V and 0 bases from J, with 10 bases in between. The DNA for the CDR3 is TGCGCCAGCAGCTTACAGGGCCCTAGCACAGATACGCAGTATTTT. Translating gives CASSLQGPSTDTQYF.

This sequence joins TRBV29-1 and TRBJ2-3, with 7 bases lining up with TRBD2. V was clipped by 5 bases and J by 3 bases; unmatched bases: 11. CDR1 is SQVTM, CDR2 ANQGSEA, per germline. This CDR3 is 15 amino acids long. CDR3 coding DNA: TGCAGCGTTCTAGGAGCGGGGAAGGGGACAGATACGCAGTATTTT. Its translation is CSVLGAGKGTDTQYF.

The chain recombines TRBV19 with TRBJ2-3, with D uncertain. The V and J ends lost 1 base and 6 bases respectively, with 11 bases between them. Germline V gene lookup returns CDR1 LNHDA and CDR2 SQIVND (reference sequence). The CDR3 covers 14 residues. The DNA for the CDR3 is TGTGCCAGTAGTATAGTACAGCGCCAGGATACGCAGTATTTT. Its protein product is CASSIVQRQDTQYF.

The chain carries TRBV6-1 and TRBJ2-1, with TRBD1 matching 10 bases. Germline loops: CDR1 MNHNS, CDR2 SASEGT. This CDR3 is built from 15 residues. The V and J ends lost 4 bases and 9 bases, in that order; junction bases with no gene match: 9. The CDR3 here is CASSGRDRGVGEQFF. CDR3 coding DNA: TGTGCCAGCAGTGGCCGGGACAGGGGAGTCGGTGAGCAGTTCTTC.

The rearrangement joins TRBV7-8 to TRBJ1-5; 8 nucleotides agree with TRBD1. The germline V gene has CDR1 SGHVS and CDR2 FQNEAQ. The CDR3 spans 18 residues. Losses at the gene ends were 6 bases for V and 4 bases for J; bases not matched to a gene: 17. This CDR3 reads CASSFGQGGVGGNQPQHF. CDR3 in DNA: TGTGCCAGCAGTTTTGGACAGGGAGGAGTGGGAGGAAATCAGCCCCAGCATTTT.

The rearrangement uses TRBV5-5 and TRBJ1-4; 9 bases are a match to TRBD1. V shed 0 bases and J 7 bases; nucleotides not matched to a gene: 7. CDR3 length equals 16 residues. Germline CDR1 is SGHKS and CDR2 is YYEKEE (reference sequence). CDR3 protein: CASSLVWRTGVEKLFF. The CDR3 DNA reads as TGTGCCAGCAGCTTGGTTTGGCGGACAGGGGTTGAAAAACTGTTTTTT.